Following are 12 T cell receptor beta chains from one sample sequenced in a study of early T cells in non-severe SARS-CoV-2 infection. One entry per CDR3 protein, called by TCRdb with MiXCR from the 5' RACE reads. The data show some 96,000 distinct CDR3 sequences, about 13% seen once. Input material: whole blood. These receptors were collected from an adult who was a healthcare worker with PCR-confirmed SARS-CoV-2 infection or an uninfected control (not recorded which).

In its sample, this clonotype was seen a few times. The gene calls are TRBV12-3 or TRBV12-4 and TRBJ1-6, with a possible D match to TRBD1 (6 bases). This CDR3 is 15 amino acids long. V was clipped by 6 bases and J by 6 bases, with 15 bases between them. In DNA, the CDR3 is TGTGCCAGCAGCTCCACGAGACAGGCTAATTCACCCCTCCACTTT. As protein: CASSSTRQANSPLHF.

This chain joins TRBV7-9 and TRBJ1-1; 7 bases agree with TRBD1. CDR1 SEHNR and CDR2 FQNEAQ come from the germline V gene (reference sequence). J was trimmed by 10 bases and V by 3 bases; bases with no gene match: 11. The CDR3 is 14 amino acids. The DNA for the CDR3 is TGTGCCAGCAGCTTCCTCGGACAGGAAGGAGTAGCTTTCTTT. It yields the protein CASSFLGQEGVAFF.

The rearrangement uses TRBV21-1 and TRBJ1-2. TRBV21-1 is annotated as a pseudogene. This CDR3 has 10 residues. CDR3 sequence: CASSKGRYTF. Here the CDR3 DNA reads TGTGCCAGCAGCAAAGGCCGCTACACCTTC.

This clonotype was counted many times. The genes are TRBV6-2 or TRBV6-3 and TRBJ2-5; possibly TRBD2 for D (5 bases). Looked up from germline, CDR1 is MNHEY and CDR2 is SVGEGT. V was cut by 5 bases and J by 2 bases, with 18 bases left in between. This CDR3 region has 16 residues. The CDR3 DNA sequence: TGTGCCAGCAGTCTCACCGATGGGGAGATACAAGAGACCCAGTACTTC. This sequence encodes CASSLTDGEIQETQYF.

This clonotype has a handful of counts. The chain uses TRBV6-2 or TRBV6-3 and TRBJ1-1, with 7 bases matching TRBD1. Losses at the gene ends were 6 bases for V and 5 bases for J; bases not matched to a gene: 0. CDR1 and CDR2 (germline): MNHEY, SVGEGT. The CDR3 runs to 11 residues. As DNA, the CDR3 is TGTGCCAGCAGCAGGGGGACTGAAGCTTTCTTT. Its protein product is CASSRGTEAFF.

Only a few counts were recorded for this clonotype. This sequence joins TRBV6-4 and TRBJ1-2; maybe TRBD1 (5 bases). V lost 1 base to trimming and J lost 6 bases, with 12 bases between them. The CDR3 runs to 14 residues. CDR1 is MRHNA and CDR2 is SNTAGT in the germline V gene. CDR3 sequence reads: CASSDWFREDGYTF. CDR3 nucleotide sequence: TGTGCCAGCAGTGACTGGTTCAGGGAAGATGGCTACACCTTC.

This clonotype was counted at least ten times. The rearrangement uses TRBV20-1 and TRBJ2-5; 12 bases line up with TRBD2. Losses at the gene ends were 6 bases for V and 7 bases for J; bases not matched to a gene: 9. The CDR3 runs 14 residues. Germline CDR1 reads DFQATT; CDR2 reads SNEGSKA (reference sequence). The CDR3 DNA follows: TGCAGTGCCCCACTAGCGGGGGGCTCGGGGACCCAGTACTTC. Encoded protein: CSAPLAGGSGTQYF.

This clonotype was detected only a few times. This chain joins TRBV20-1 and TRBJ2-1, with 7 nucleotides matching TRBD2. This CDR3 has 14 residues. The trim removed 5 bases at V and 3 bases at J, leaving 7 bases unmatched. The germline gives CDR1 DFQATT, CDR2 SNEGSKA (reference sequence). Here the CDR3 reads CSAHGERDYNEQFF. CDR3 sequence (DNA): TGCAGTGCTCACGGGGAGCGGGACTACAATGAGCAGTTCTTC.

The J gene is TRBJ2-7, the V gene TRBV29-1, with D hard to call. Per the germline V gene, CDR1 is SQVTM and CDR2 is ANQGSEA. The ends were cut back, 7 bases at V and 6 bases at J, with 10 bases in the middle. There are 10 residues in the CDR3. The chain's CDR3 is CSADRGEQYF. The CDR3 bases are TGCAGCGCCGACCGAGGCGAGCAGTACTTC.

This clonotype was detected ten times or more. The CDR3 DNA sequence: TGTGCCAGCAGCTTAAACGGACAGCAGCATTCACCCCTCCACTTT. Residues: CASSLNGQQHSPLHF. This rearrangement joins TRBV7-3 to TRBJ1-6; possible D gene TRBD1, 6 bases. This CDR3 has 15 amino acids. Trimming took off 1 base at V and 8 bases at J, with 12 bases between the two ends. The germline V gene has CDR1 SGHTA and CDR2 FQGTGA.

This clonotype was seen more than once but under ten times. This rearrangement joins TRBV11-1 to TRBJ2-1; no clear D gene. CDR1 is SGHAT and CDR2 is FQDESV in the germline V gene (reference sequence). This CDR3 region has 14 residues. V was clipped by 0 bases and J by 3 bases, with 6 bases between them. CDR3 DNA sequence: TGTGCCAGCAGCTTAGCCGGCATCTACAATGAGCAGTTCTTC. Protein product: CASSLAGIYNEQFF.

This clonotype has at least ten counts. The chain couples TRBV4-1 to TRBJ2-1; D not resolved. Per germline, CDR1 MGHRA and CDR2 YSYEKL. Between the trimmed V and J ends, which lost 3 bases and 6 bases, there was a span of 9 bases. The CDR3 contains 13 residues. The DNA of the CDR3 is TGCGCCAGCAGCCACTACAAAACCAATGAGCAGTTCTTC. Translated: CASSHYKTNEQFF.